The present entry profiles one TCR beta chain with its context. As yet, its antigen is unknown. Both 60 Vbeta primers and 13 Jbeta primers went into the PCR. The table came from immunoSEQ multiplex PCR; TCRdb's copy has only in-frame clones and leaves some out. This table lists under 90,000 clones. CDR1 and CDR2 (germline): SEHNR, FQNEAQ (reference sequence). Trimming at V came to 1 base and at J to 2 bases, leaving 12 bases not matched to a gene. CDR3 length: 18 amino acids. The data were obtained in a study of cytomegalovirus exposure and HLA in healthy donors. Study-level points and caveats: Per a prior analysis, the majority of TCR beta V segments were productive roughly 87% or roughly 30% of the time.

In nominal health when sampled, donors likely had unrecorded immune exposures nonetheless. The rearrangement uses TRBV7-9 and TRBJ2-7; TRBD1 agrees at 9 bases. The sequence was collected from a female donor in good health and CMV-seropositive. The sequenced sample consisted of PBMCs. The chain's CDR3 is CASSLVWGGDRDTYEQYF. The CDR3 region has the DNA TGTGCCAGCAGCTTAGTCTGGGGGGGGGACAGGGACACCTACGAGCAGTACTTC. Based on the CDR3 plus reference TRBV7-9 and TRBJ2-7, the full variable domain is DTGVSQNPRHKITKRGQNVTFRCDPISEHNRLYWYRQTLGQGPEFLTYFQNEAQLEKSRLLSDRFSAERPKGSFSTLEIQRTEQGDSAMYLCASSLVWGGDRDTYEQYFGPGTRLTVT.